The clone carrying this T cell receptor beta chain was picked up many times. Breast cancer patients provided tissue from their axillary draining lymph nodes. This entry comes from a study of breast tumors, draining lymph nodes, adjacent tissues. This CDR3 contains 11 residues. V shed 4 bases and J shed 4 bases, with 1 base lying between them. A single record per CDR3 protein comes from TCRdb applying MiXCR to the multiplex PCR reads. Among 200,000 to 250,000 distinct CDR3 sequences, around 34% were seen once, and the ten largest hold 3% to 4.5%. The sequencing sample was made of axillary lymph node tissue. The chain is built from TRBV12-3 or TRBV12-4 and TRBJ2-2; no clear D. The TCR comes from a female donor with breast cancer. Some clones in this sample may be carry-over from other donors' samples. The CDR3 DNA follows: TGTGCCAGCAGTTCCACCGGGGAGCTGTTTTTT. Encoded protein: CASSSTGELFF.